Listed below are T cell receptor beta chains from one sample, sequenced in a study of shared clonotypes between healthy human individuals. Libraries were prepared by immunoSEQ multiplex PCR; TCRdb keeps only in-frame clonotypes and omits some of them. The data contain some 480,000 clones, 79% of them singletons. Sequencing was done on a sample of PBMCs. Receptor source: a woman between 40 and 50 years old in good health. Some clones in this sample may be carry-over from other donors' samples. The CDR3 runs from the conserved cysteine through the conserved F or W.

j_call v_call cdr3_aa
TRBJ2-6 TRBV30 CAWSVPSSSSGANVLTF
TRBJ2-1 TRBV19 CASSKDRGQVDEQFF
TRBJ2-2 TRBV27 CASSLRRNTGELFF
TRBJ1-2 TRBV7-2 CASSADVGARGGYTF
TRBJ2-7 TRBV5-6 CASSLAGSHEQYF
TRBJ1-2 TRBV9 CASSVGTDGYTF
TRBJ1-5 TRBV19 CASRSGYDQPQHF
TRBJ2-2 TRBV5-1 CASSLNRGNTGELFF
TRBJ1-5 TRBV19 CASSIFTDQPQHF
TRBJ2-2 TRBV9 CASRSGTDTGELFF
TRBJ2-3 TRBV5-1 CASSGTMDTQYF
TRBJ2-3 TRBV18 CASSPSQGADTQYF
TRBJ1-1 TRBV18 CASDTSGAEAFF
TRBJ1-3 TRBV28 CASSLRDTIYF
TRBJ2-2 TRBV29-1 CSVEETSGSGGELLF
TRBJ2-3 TRBV11-2 CASSLDLSTDTQYF
TRBJ2-7 TRBV19 CASTAGLASYEQYF
TRBJ1-1 TRBV30 CAWIPLGGENTEAFF
TRBJ2-1 TRBV11-2 CASSLAGGGNEQFF
TRBJ1-5 TRBV27 CASSWTGILSQPQHF
TRBJ2-2 TRBV5-1 CASGPKTGLNTGELFF
TRBJ1-4 TRBV27 CASKVATGPNEKLFF
TRBJ2-1 TRBV5-1 CASSLAAGLAEYNEQFF
TRBJ2-7 TRBV9 CASSDGTKPYEQYF
TRBJ2-3 TRBV5-6 CASSLLAGGTDTQYF
TRBJ2-2 TRBV6-5 CASSSDRSEGELFF
TRBJ2-7 TRBV4-1 CASSLTDGAYEQYF
TRBJ2-2 TRBV29-1 CSVSPPQNTGELFF
TRBJ2-3 TRBV19 CASRSLATDTQYF
TRBJ2-7 TRBV7-9 CASSPDGAGGRYEQYF
TRBJ1-2 TRBV30 CAWSVLGQGADGYTF
TRBJ2-2 TRBV28 CASSSGQDTGELFF
TRBJ2-3 TRBV27 CASVSLGQGGRHTQYF
TRBJ2-7 TRBV28 CASSLFETYSYEQYF
TRBJ1-1 TRBV10-3 CAISLTGRRAEAFF
TRBJ2-7 TRBV6-5 CASSYSSPDEQYF
TRBJ2-3 TRBV6-4 CASSANGATDTQYF
TRBJ2-2 TRBV6-5 CASSYQGVGGELFF
TRBJ2-7 TRBV9 CASSVGSGLSYEQYF
TRBJ2-1 TRBV5-1 CASSWVAITGNEQFF
TRBJ2-5 TRBV28 CASSFSVRLAGVEETQYF
TRBJ1-1 TRBV7-9 CASQARQGSTEAFF
TRBJ2-2 TRBV4-2 CASSQVRDSNTGELFF
TRBJ1-1 TRBV30 CAWSPRGYTEAFF
TRBJ2-7 TRBV4-1 CASSQGRGIGPYEQYF
TRBJ2-3 TRBV10-3 CAISDQIHTTDTQYF
TRBJ1-5 TRBV7-8 CASSPGQGAGQPQHF
TRBJ2-7 TRBV5-1 CASSPLAGGIYEQYF
TRBJ2-1 TRBV25-1 CASSESGSFTNEQFF
TRBJ2-5 TRBV20-1 CSAIQGTQYF
TRBJ2-2 TRBV7-6 CASSFVNGELFF
TRBJ2-7 TRBV28 CASSLASLGREQYF
TRBJ2-1 TRBV7-8 CASSLADMNNEQFF
TRBJ2-2 TRBV28 CASSSGSAGELFF